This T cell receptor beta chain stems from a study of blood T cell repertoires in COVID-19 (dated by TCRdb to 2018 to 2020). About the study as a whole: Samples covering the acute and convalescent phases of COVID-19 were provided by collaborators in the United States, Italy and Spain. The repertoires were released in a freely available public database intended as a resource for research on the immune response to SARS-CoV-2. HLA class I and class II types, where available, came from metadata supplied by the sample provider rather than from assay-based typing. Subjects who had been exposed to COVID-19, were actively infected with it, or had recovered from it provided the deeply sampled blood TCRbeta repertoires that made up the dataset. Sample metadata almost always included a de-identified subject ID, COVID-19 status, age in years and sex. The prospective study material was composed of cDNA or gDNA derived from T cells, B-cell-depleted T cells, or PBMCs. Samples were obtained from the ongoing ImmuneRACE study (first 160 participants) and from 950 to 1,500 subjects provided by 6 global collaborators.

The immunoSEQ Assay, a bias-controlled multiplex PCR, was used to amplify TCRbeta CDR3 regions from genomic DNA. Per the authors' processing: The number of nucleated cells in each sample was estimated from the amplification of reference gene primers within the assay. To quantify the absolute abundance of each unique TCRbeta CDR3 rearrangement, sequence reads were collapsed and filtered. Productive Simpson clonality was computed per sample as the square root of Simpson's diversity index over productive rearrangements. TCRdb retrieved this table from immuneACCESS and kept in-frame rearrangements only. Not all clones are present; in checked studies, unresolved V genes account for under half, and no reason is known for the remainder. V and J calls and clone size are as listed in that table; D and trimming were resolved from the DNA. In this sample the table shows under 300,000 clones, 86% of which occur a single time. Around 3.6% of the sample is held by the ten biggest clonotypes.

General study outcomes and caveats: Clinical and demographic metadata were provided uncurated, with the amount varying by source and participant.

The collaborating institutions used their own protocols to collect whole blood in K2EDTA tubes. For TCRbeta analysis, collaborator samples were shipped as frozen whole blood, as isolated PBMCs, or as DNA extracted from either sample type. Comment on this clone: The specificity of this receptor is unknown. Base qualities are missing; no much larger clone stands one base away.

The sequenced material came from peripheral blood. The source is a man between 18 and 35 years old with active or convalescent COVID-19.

The base sequence is TGTGCCAGCAGCGCCATAAGGGGGGGACAGGTTCAGAACACCGGGGAGCTGTTTTTT. Translated, it reads CASSAIRGGQVQNTGELFF. The chain uses TRBV9 and TRBJ2-2; the D gene is perhaps TRBD1, from 8 matching bases. Based on the germline V gene, the CDR1 and CDR2 sequences are SGDLS and YYNGEE. Relative to germline, V is 3 bases shorter and J is 1 base shorter, with 22 bases between their ends. The CDR3 sequence holds 19 residues, the cysteine and phenylalanine included. The CDR3 DNA has 57 bases and is translated from base 1.